The sequence of this T cell receptor (beta chain) was determined in a study of cytomegalovirus exposure and HLA in healthy donors. Study-level results: Presence/absence analyses assumed roughly uniform sequencing depth across donors.

Both 60 Vbeta primers and 13 Jbeta primers went into the PCR. Sequencing was performed with immunoSEQ multiplex PCR; in TCRdb, only in-frame clones are kept and a portion is missing. This table has under 200,000 clones, approximately 65% appearing once. Germline V gene sequence: CDR1 SGHRS, CDR2 YFSETQ. With 0 bases removed from V and 3 bases from J, the gap between germline ends came to 7 bases. This CDR3 has 14 residues. Those who donated were healthy bone marrow donors. This clone occurred a few times. Its antigen is still unknown. Sequencing was carried out using PBMCs. The chain is built from TRBV5-1 and TRBJ2-1; D gene uncertain. This sequence originates from a man aged 35 to 55 in good health and CMV-seronegative. CDR3 loop: CASSLDPNYNEQFF. The CDR3, as DNA: TGCGCCAGCAGCTTGGATCCTAACTACAATGAGCAGTTCTTC.